What follows are 18 T cell receptor beta chains derived from one specimen sequenced in a study of cytomegalovirus exposure and HLA in healthy donors (dated by TCRdb to the late 2010s). Library creation used the immunoSEQ multiplex PCR assay. For the multiplex PCR, a mixture combining 60 forward primers for TCR Vbeta segments and 13 reverse primers for TCR Jbeta segments was used. TCRdb mirrors the immuneACCESS table, restricted to in-frame sequences. Some clones are absent from its copies; in checked studies, under half trace to an unresolved V gene, and the reason for the others is unknown. Here the sample has some 120,000 clones; approximately 80% occur a single time. Clones ranked in the top ten supply 3.5% to 4.5% of the sample. Input material: PBMCs. These receptors all stem from a woman aged 30 to 39 in good health and CMV-seronegative.

The rearrangement joins TRBV5-5 to TRBJ1-1; maybe TRBD1 (6 bases). CDR3 length equals 12 residues. V lost 4 bases and J 8 bases, leaving 12 bases between the germline ends. Germline lookup yields CDR1 SGHKS and CDR2 YYEKEE (reference sequence). The CDR3 nucleotides are TGTGCCAGCAGCCTGAGCACAGGGGAAGCTTTCTTT. Its protein is CASSLSTGEAFF. Using reference TRBV5-5 and TRBJ1-1 for the parts outside the CDR3, the full variable domain is DAGVTQSPTHLIKTRGQQVTLRCSPISGHKSVSWYQQVLGQGPQFIFQYYEKEERGRGNFPDRFSARQFPNYSSELNVNALLLGDSALYLCASSLSTGEAFFGQGTRLTVV.

This chain links TRBV6-5 with TRBJ1-1; perhaps TRBD1 as D (6 bases). CDR3 size: 14 residues. CDR1 is MNHEY and CDR2 is SVGAGI in the germline V gene. The germline V and J ends were trimmed by 7 bases and 4 bases, with 16 bases remaining between them. CDR3 residues: CASNPTGGGTEAFF. The CDR3 coding sequence is TGTGCCAGCAATCCGACAGGAGGCGGCACTGAAGCTTTCTTT.

This chain uses TRBV15 with TRBJ1-1, with 9 bases that match TRBD1. The CDR3 sequence is 14 residues long. CDR1 LNHNV and CDR2 YYDKDF come from the germline V gene (reference sequence). The V segment lost 8 bases and the J segment 7 bases; nucleotides outside the gene matches: 11. CDR3 DNA: TGTGCCACCCGCGGGGACAGGGAGGGTAATGAAGCTTTCTTT. Amino acids: CATRGDREGNEAFF.

V gene TRBV18 combines with J gene TRBJ2-7; 9 nucleotides match TRBD2. Germline V lookup: CDR1 KGHSH, CDR2 LQKENI. The CDR3 runs 16 residues. V lost 2 bases to trimming and J lost 11 bases; unmatched junction nucleotides: 16. CDR3 loop: CASSPANAGGSTVEYF. Here the CDR3 DNA reads TGTGCCAGCTCACCAGCTAACGCGGGAGGGAGTACGGTCGAGTACTTC.

V and J are TRBV5-1 and TRBJ2-1; 9 bases are shared with TRBD2. The CDR3 contains 16 residues. The V gene end was trimmed by 0 bases and the J gene end by 6 bases; junction bases not matched to a gene: 7. In germline, CDR1 is SGHRS, CDR2 YFSETQ. The CDR3 loop is CASSLVGGGVGNEQFF. The CDR3, as DNA: TGCGCCAGCAGCTTGGTTGGCGGGGGGGTGGGCAATGAGCAGTTCTTC.

V usage is TRBV7-2 and J usage is TRBJ2-7, with a weak D call TRBD1 (6 bases). There are 14 residues in the CDR3. Germline CDR1 and CDR2: SGHTA and FQGNSA. V was cut by 7 bases and J by 6 bases, with 19 bases left in between. CDR3 nucleotide sequence: TGTGCCAGCACCGGAAGAAACAGGGACGTCGAGCAGTACTTC. Protein product: CASTGRNRDVEQYF.

The chain combines TRBV7-2 with TRBJ2-1; 7 bases are shared with TRBD2. The CDR3 is 19 residues long. CDR1 is SGHTA, CDR2 FQGNSA, per germline. After removal of 5 bases from V and 4 bases from J, the junction contained 20 bases not matched to a gene. This CDR3 reads CASSVKPLGEGWNYNEQFF. The DNA of the CDR3 is TGTGCCAGCAGCGTAAAACCCCTTGGGGAGGGCTGGAATTACAATGAGCAGTTCTTC.

The chain couples TRBV6-1 to TRBJ2-5; maybe TRBD2 (5 bases). Germline CDR1 reads MNHNS; CDR2 reads SASEGT. The CDR3 totals 14 residues. Trimming cost V 3 bases and J 1 base, with 9 bases left between them. For the CDR3, the DNA is TGTGCCAGCAGTGACCGGGGAGCCCAAGAGACCCAGTACTTC. It encodes CASSDRGAQETQYF.

The genes are TRBV6-4 and TRBJ2-7; TRBD2 matches at 9 bases. The V gene's germline CDR1 is MRHNA and CDR2 SNTAGT. This CDR3 comprises 14 residues. J gave up 4 bases and V 10 bases, and 11 bases lay outside the gene matches. The CDR3 region is CATPGGGGIYEQYF. For the CDR3, the DNA is TGTGCCACCCCTGGCGGGGGGGGGATTTACGAGCAGTACTTC.

The chain joins TRBV18 to TRBJ2-7; 9 nucleotides match TRBD1. This CDR3 spans 15 amino acids. Germline values: CDR1 KGHSH, CDR2 LQKENI. The trim removed 3 bases at V and 0 bases at J, leaving 3 bases unmatched. The CDR3 region has the DNA TGTGCCAGCTCACCCGGACAGGGGAGCTCCTACGAGCAGTACTTC. Translated, it gives CASSPGQGSSYEQYF.

The chain is built from TRBV7-2 and TRBJ2-1, with D possibly being TRBD2 (5 bases). In germline, CDR1 is SGHTA, CDR2 FQGNSA. V lost 3 bases, J lost 8 bases, and 11 bases lay in between. The CDR3 is 13 residues long. CDR3 loop: CASSFRLYDEQFF. Written as DNA, the CDR3 is TGTGCCAGCAGCTTTAGACTATATGATGAGCAGTTCTTC.

This chain joins TRBV10-1 and TRBJ1-1, with D maybe TRBD1 (6 bases). The V gene's germline CDR1 is WNHNN and CDR2 SYGVQD (reference sequence). V dropped 8 bases and J dropped 4 bases, with 14 bases sitting between them. The length of the CDR3 is 13 residues. The CDR3 DNA sequence: TGCGCCAGCTCCCGGGGGGCGGCCACTGAAGCTTTCTTT. Amino acids: CASSRGAATEAFF.

This chain joins TRBV28 and TRBJ1-2; no firm D call. In germline, CDR1 is MDHEN, CDR2 SYDVKM. The CDR3 is made up of 13 amino acids. Trimming took 9 bases from V and 7 from J, leaving 18 bases between them. CDR3 residues: CASERTVPSGYTF. In DNA, the CDR3 is TGTGCCAGTGAGCGGACGGTCCCCAGTGGCTACACCTTC.

The V and J genes are TRBV5-4 and TRBJ2-3; D call uncertain. CDR3 length: 13 residues. Trimming removed 2 bases from V and 0 bases from J, with 4 bases in between. The germline V gene encodes CDR1 SGHNT and CDR2 YYREEE (reference sequence). The CDR3 protein is CASSFPSTDTQYF. The CDR3, as DNA: TGTGCCAGCAGCTTTCCTAGCACAGATACGCAGTATTTT. Full variable domain (remainder filled in from reference TRBV5-4 and TRBJ2-3): ETGVTQSPTHLIKTRGQQVTLRCSSQSGHNTVSWYQQALGQGPQFIFQYYREEENGRGNFPPRFSGLQFPNYSSELNVNALELDDSALYLCASSFPSTDTQYFGPGTRLTVL.

V gene TRBV19 combines with J gene TRBJ2-3; 9 bases agree with TRBD1. Per the germline V gene, CDR1 is LNHDA and CDR2 is SQIVND (reference sequence). There are 13 residues in the CDR3. V lost 10 bases, J lost 12 bases, and 14 bases stayed unmatched. CDR3 sequence: CATNRGQGIRQYF. In nucleotides, the CDR3 is TGTGCCACCAACAGGGGGCAAGGAATTCGACAGTATTTT.

V usage is TRBV19 and J usage is TRBJ1-5; unclear D gene. Per germline, CDR1 LNHDA and CDR2 SQIVND (reference sequence). This CDR3 spans 13 amino acids. V was cut by 6 bases and J by 6 bases, with 12 bases left in between. CDR3 coding DNA: TGTGCCAGTAGGGAAGTTAGCGGTCAGCCCCAGCATTTT. Protein sequence: CASREVSGQPQHF.

The chain joins TRBV27 to TRBJ2-1, with D possibly TRBD2 on 5 matching bases. This CDR3 has 12 amino acids. Germline CDR1 reads MNHEY; CDR2 reads SMNVEV (reference sequence). Trimming left V 6 bases short and J 7 bases short, with 10 bases between. This chain's CDR3 is CASRPSGNEQFF. DNA for the CDR3: TGTGCCAGCAGACCATCGGGGAATGAGCAGTTCTTC.

The chain carries TRBV7-2 and TRBJ1-2, with D tentatively TRBD1 (6 bases). The CDR3 has 15 residues. V lost 1 base and J 8 bases, leaving 17 bases between the germline ends. Germline values: CDR1 SGHTA, CDR2 FQGNSA. DNA for the CDR3: TGTGCCAGCAGCTTAGGGCCCAGGGGCTCATGGGGCTACACCTTC. Translating it yields CASSLGPRGSWGYTF.